The 18 T cell receptor beta chains below all came from one sample that was sequenced in a study of blood T cell repertoires in COVID-19. Measured with immunoSEQ multiplex PCR; TCRdb has only the in-frame clones, and not every one. In the table there are tens of thousands of clones, around 90% of which are singletons. Sequencing was performed on peripheral blood. The receptors were sampled from a woman aged 45 to 65 with active or convalescent COVID-19.

V gene TRBV4-3 combines with J gene TRBJ2-3, with TRBD2 identical over 7 bases. From germline, CDR1 is LGHNA and CDR2 YSLEER. V was clipped by 0 bases and J by 0 bases; unmatched bases: 9. This CDR3 has 18 amino acids. Written as DNA, the CDR3 is TGCGCCAGCAGCCAAGAAATTACCTTCGGGGGGAGCACAGATACGCAGTATTTT. It codes for CASSQEITFGGSTDTQYF.

The DNA for the CDR3 is TGTGCCAGCAGCCAAGAGGGACAGGGAGATTCACCCCTCCACTTT. It encodes CASSQEGQGDSPLHF. The chain couples TRBV3-1 (or the pseudogene TRBV3-2) to TRBJ1-6; TRBD1 matches 9 bases. The CDR3 extends over 15 amino acids. Germline loops: CDR1 LGHDT, CDR2 YNNKEL (reference sequence). The V and J ends lost 0 bases and 8 bases, in that order; junction bases with no gene match: 2.

CDR3 protein: CASSPRDRYNEQFF. In nucleotides, the CDR3 is TGTGCCAGCAGCCCCCGGGACAGATACAATGAGCAGTTCTTC. This sequence joins TRBV11-1 and TRBJ2-1, with 7 bases that match TRBD1. V lost 5 bases to trimming and J lost 4 bases; unmatched junction nucleotides: 5. This CDR3 is built from 14 residues. Germline V CDR1 and CDR2: SGHAT, FQDESV (reference sequence).

This chain links TRBV7-2 with TRBJ1-4, with D possibly being TRBD1 (5 bases). The CDR3 covers 14 residues. The V end lost 1 base, the J end lost 8 bases, and 11 bases lay between the germline ends. Germline lookup yields CDR1 SGHTA and CDR2 FQGNSA. CDR3 sequence reads: CASSLVGEGEKLFF. The CDR3, as DNA: TGTGCCAGCAGCTTAGTAGGGGAGGGGGAAAAACTGTTTTTT.

The chain joins TRBV9 to TRBJ1-1; the D gene is possibly TRBD1 (5 bases). Germline-derived CDR1 and CDR2 are SGDLS and YYNGEE. Trimming stripped 2 bases from V and 1 base from J, with 9 bases between. The CDR3 covers 14 residues. As DNA, the CDR3 is TGTGCCAGCAGCGTTGGCGGACAGAACACTGAAGCTTTCTTT. Its translation: CASSVGGQNTEAFF.

The chain is built from TRBV12-3 or TRBV12-4 and TRBJ1-2; D call uncertain. There are 12 residues in the CDR3. V was shortened by 10 bases and J by 6 bases, with 15 bases between the two germline ends. DNA of the CDR3: TGTGCCATCTTCAGGATACCGGATGGCTACACCTTC. As protein: CAIFRIPDGYTF.

The gene calls are TRBV7-2 and TRBJ2-7; TRBD2 matches 13 bases. The CDR3 is 16 amino acids. The trim removed 5 bases at V and 5 bases at J, leaving 9 bases unmatched. Looked up from germline, CDR1 is SGHTA and CDR2 is FQGNSA. CDR3 amino acids: CASSPLGTSGVNEQYF. The CDR3 DNA follows: TGTGCCAGCAGCCCCCTCGGGACTAGCGGGGTGAACGAGCAGTACTTC.

The chain employs TRBV5-1 and TRBJ2-3, with a tentative D call TRBD2 (6 bases). The CDR3 totals 14 residues. Trimming pared 7 bases from V and 2 bases from J, leaving 14 bases between. Germline values: CDR1 SGHRS, CDR2 YFSETQ. This CDR3 is CASGRDSHTDTQYF. CDR3 bases: TGCGCCAGCGGACGGGACTCTCACACAGATACGCAGTATTTT.

This clone was observed once. The rearrangement links TRBV6-5 to TRBJ1-1; TRBD1 might be the D (5 bases). Germline CDR1 and CDR2: MNHEY and SVGAGI. The CDR3 consists of 14 residues. V lost 8 bases and J 1 base, leaving 14 bases between the germline ends. This CDR3 reads CASRFRQRNTEAFF. The DNA for the CDR3 is TGTGCCAGCCGATTCAGACAGAGGAACACTGAAGCTTTCTTT.

For this clone: Its ends do not fully match the called genes, so a read error is possible. V is TRBV5-6 and J is TRBJ2-2; TRBD1 matches at 9 bases. This CDR3 contains 11 residues. Germline V CDR1 and CDR2: SGHDT, YYEEEE. CDR3 in DNA: TGTGCCAGCAGCTTAAACAGGGGGCTTGTTTTT. This codes for CASSLNRGLVF.

This clone was seen once. The rearrangement links TRBV19 to TRBJ1-1; D gene ambiguous. V was pared by 6 bases and J by 0 bases, with 8 bases between. Germline loops: CDR1 LNHDA, CDR2 SQIVND (reference sequence). The CDR3 sequence is 13 residues long. The CDR3 DNA follows: TGTGCCAGTAGAATGCGCATGAACACTGAAGCTTTCTTT. It specifies CASRMRMNTEAFF.

V gene TRBV12-3 or TRBV12-4 combines with J gene TRBJ2-3; maybe TRBD2 (5 bases). V was trimmed by 0 bases and J by 8 bases, leaving 6 bases between them. The length of the CDR3 is 12 residues. For the CDR3, the DNA is TGTGCCAGCAGTTTAGCAGGAGGTACGCAGTATTTT. Its translation is CASSLAGGTQYF.

The chain employs TRBV5-1 and TRBJ2-7, with 7 nucleotides matching TRBD2. In germline, CDR1 is SGHRS, CDR2 YFSETQ. The CDR3 is 14 residues long. The V segment lost 0 bases and the J segment 1 base; nucleotides outside the gene matches: 1. The CDR3 region is CASSLDGGSYEQYF. CDR3 bases: TGCGCCAGCAGCTTGGACGGGGGGTCCTACGAGCAGTACTTC.

V is TRBV18 and J is TRBJ1-2, with 7 bases matching TRBD1. The CDR3 covers 13 residues. Unmatched junction bases numbered 0, after V lost 3 bases and J lost 2 bases. Germline loops: CDR1 KGHSH, CDR2 LQKENI. Here the CDR3 reads CASSPTGNYGYTF. CDR3 sequence (DNA): TGTGCCAGCTCACCGACAGGGAACTATGGCTACACCTTC.

The chain joins TRBV30 to TRBJ2-7, with TRBD1 as a possible D gene (5 bases). Trimming left V 3 bases short and J 4 bases short, with 10 bases between. The germline CDR1 and CDR2 sequences are GTSNPN and SVGIG (reference sequence). This CDR3 is 12 amino acids long. The CDR3 DNA follows: TGTGCCTGGAGCCTAGGGGCATACGAGCAGTACTTC. Encoded protein: CAWSLGAYEQYF. Complete variable domain (other parts from reference TRBV30 and TRBJ2-7): SQTIHQWPATLVQPVGSPLSLECTVEGTSNPNLYWYRQAAGRGLQLLFYSVGIGQISSEVPQNLSASRPQDRQFILSSKKLLLSDSGFYLCAWSLGAYEQYFGPGTRLTVT.

The rearrangement joins TRBV19 to TRBJ2-5, with a weak D call TRBD1 (6 bases). Germline values: CDR1 LNHDA, CDR2 SQIVND (reference sequence). Between the trimmed V and J ends, which lost 0 bases and 2 bases, there was a span of 16 bases. The CDR3 is made up of 17 amino acids. The CDR3 here is CASSIDWAGANQETQYF. Written as DNA, the CDR3 is TGTGCCAGTAGTATAGATTGGGCAGGGGCTAATCAAGAGACCCAGTACTTC.

This clone was seen a few times. The chain links TRBV15 to TRBJ1-2; perhaps TRBD1 as D (5 bases). This CDR3 has 16 residues. Germline values: CDR1 LNHNV, CDR2 YYDKDF (reference sequence). V lost 0 bases, J lost 4 bases, and 15 bases lay in between. CDR3 coding DNA: TGTGCCACCAGCAGAGATCGGGGGATCGTTGGCTATGGCTACACCTTC. Protein: CATSRDRGIVGYGYTF.

The chain is built from TRBV18 and TRBJ2-1, with TRBD1 as a possible D gene (6 bases). V lost 0 bases, J lost 8 bases, and 8 bases lay in between. CDR1 and CDR2 from the germline V gene are KGHSH and LQKENI. The CDR3 contains 13 residues. CDR3 in amino acids: CASSPPGADEQFF. DNA for the CDR3: TGTGCCAGCTCACCACCGGGGGCCGATGAGCAGTTCTTC.